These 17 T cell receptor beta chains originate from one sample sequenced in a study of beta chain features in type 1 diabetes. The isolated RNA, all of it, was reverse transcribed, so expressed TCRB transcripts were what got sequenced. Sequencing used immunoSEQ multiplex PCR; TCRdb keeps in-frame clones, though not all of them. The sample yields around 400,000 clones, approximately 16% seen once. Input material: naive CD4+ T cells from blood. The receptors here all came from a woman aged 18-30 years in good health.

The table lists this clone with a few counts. CDR3 in DNA: TGCAGCGCCTCCCTCCTACCAAGATTCTCTGGGGCCAACGTCCTGACTTTC. It is translated as CSASLLPRFSGANVLTF. The chain couples TRBV29-1 to TRBJ2-6; no definite D call. CDR3 length: 17 amino acids. From germline, CDR1 is SQVTM and CDR2 ANQGSEA. With 7 bases removed from V and 0 bases from J, the gap between germline ends came to 19 bases.

CDR3: CASSLARGNEQFF. The CDR3 region has the DNA TGTGCCAGCAGCTTAGCGAGGGGGAATGAGCAGTTCTTC. The rearrangement joins TRBV7-9 to TRBJ2-1, with D possibly TRBD1 on 6 matching bases. The V end was cut by 0 bases, the J end by 7 bases, with 7 bases between. CDR1 is SEHNR, CDR2 FQNEAQ, per germline (reference sequence). This CDR3 is 13 amino acids long.

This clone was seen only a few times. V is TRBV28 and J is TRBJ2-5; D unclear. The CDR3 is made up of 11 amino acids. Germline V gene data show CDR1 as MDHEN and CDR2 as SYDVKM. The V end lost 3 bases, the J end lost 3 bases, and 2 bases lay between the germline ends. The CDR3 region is CASSFKETQYF. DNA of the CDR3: TGTGCCAGCAGTTTTAAAGAGACCCAGTACTTC.

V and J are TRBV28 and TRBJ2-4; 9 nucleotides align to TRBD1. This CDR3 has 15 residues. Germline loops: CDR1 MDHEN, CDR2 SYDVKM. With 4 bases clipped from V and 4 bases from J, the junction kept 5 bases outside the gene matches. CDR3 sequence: CASSSYDRGKNIQYF. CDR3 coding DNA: TGTGCCAGCAGTTCCTATGACAGGGGGAAAAACATTCAGTACTTC. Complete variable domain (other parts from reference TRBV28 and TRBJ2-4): DVKVTQSSRYLVKRTGEKVFLECVQDMDHENMFWYRQDPGLGLRLIYFSYDVKMKEKGDIPEGYSVSREKKERFSLILESASTNQTSMYLCASSSYDRGKNIQYFGAGTRLSVL.

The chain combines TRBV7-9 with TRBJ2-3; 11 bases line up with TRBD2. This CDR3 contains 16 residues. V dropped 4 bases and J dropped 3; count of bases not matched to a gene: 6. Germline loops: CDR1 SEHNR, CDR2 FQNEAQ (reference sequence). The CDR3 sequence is CASSSIAGGLTDTQYF. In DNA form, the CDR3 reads TGTGCCAGCAGCTCCATAGCGGGAGGGCTTACAGATACGCAGTATTTT.

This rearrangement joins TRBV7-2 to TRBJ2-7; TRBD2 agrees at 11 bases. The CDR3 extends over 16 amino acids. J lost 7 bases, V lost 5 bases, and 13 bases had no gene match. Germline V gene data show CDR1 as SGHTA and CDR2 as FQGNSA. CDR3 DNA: TGTGCCAGCAGCCCCGAGGGACTAGCGGTCCTCGGTGAGCAGTACTTC. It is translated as CASSPEGLAVLGEQYF.

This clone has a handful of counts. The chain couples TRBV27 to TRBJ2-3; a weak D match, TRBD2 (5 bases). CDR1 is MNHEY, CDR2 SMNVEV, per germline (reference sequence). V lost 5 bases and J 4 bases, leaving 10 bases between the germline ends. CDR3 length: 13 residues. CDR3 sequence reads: CASSPSLADTQYF. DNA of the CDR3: TGTGCCAGCAGTCCATCACTAGCAGATACGCAGTATTTT.

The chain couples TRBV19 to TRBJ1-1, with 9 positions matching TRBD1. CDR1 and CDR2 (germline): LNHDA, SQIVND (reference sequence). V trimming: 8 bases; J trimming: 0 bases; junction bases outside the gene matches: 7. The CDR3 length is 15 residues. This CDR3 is CASHTGGGLNTEAFF. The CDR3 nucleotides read TGTGCCAGTCACACAGGGGGCGGCTTGAACACTGAAGCTTTCTTT.

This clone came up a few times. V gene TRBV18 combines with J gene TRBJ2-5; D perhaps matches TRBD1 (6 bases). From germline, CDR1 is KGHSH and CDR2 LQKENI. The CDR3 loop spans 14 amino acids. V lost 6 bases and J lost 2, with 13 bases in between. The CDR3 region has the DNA TGTGCCAGCTCCCAATTCGGACAGCAAGAGACCCAGTACTTC. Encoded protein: CASSQFGQQETQYF.

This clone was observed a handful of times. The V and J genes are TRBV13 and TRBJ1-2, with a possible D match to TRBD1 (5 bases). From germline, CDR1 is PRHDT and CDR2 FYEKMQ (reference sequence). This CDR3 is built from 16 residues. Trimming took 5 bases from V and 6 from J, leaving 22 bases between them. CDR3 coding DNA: TGTGCCAGCAGCGCAAAATATATCGGACACCTCCATGGCTACACCTTC. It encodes CASSAKYIGHLHGYTF.

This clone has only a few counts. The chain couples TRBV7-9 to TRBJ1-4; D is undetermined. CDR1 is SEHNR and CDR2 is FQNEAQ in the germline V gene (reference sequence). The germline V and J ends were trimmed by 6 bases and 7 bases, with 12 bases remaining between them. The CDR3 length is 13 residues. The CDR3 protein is CASRRTGSEKLFF. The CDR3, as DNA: TGTGCCAGCAGACGGACGGGGAGTGAAAAACTGTTTTTT.

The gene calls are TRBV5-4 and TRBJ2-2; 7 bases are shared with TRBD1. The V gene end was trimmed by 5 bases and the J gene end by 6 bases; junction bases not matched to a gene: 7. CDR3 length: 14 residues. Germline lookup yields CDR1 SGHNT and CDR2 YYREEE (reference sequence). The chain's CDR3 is CASRPRTGSGELFF. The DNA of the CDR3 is TGTGCCAGCAGACCCCGGACAGGCTCCGGGGAGCTGTTTTTT.

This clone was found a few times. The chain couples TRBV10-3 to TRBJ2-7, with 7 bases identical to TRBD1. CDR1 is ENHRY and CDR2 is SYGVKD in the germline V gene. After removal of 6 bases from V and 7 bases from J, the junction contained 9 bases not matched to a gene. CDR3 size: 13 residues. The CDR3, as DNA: TGTGCCATCAGAATGGGACAGCATGAGGAGCAGTACTTC. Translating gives CAIRMGQHEEQYF.

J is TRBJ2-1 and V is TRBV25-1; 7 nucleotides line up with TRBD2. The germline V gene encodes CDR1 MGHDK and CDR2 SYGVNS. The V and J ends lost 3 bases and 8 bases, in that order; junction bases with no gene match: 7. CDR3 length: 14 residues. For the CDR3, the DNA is TGTGCCAGCAGTGATGCTGGGAGGGCCTATGAGCAGTTCTTC. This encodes CASSDAGRAYEQFF.

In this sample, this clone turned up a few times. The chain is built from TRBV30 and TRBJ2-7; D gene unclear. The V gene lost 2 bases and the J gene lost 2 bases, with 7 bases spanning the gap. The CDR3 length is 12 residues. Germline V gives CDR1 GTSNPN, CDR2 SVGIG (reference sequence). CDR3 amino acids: CAWSPSAYEQYF. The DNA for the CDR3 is TGTGCCTGGAGTCCGTCAGCCTACGAGCAGTACTTC.

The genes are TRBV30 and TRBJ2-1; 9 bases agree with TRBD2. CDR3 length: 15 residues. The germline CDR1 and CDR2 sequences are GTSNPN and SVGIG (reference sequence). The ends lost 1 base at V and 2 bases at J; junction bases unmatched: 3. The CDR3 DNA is TGTGCCTGGAGTGGCCCTAGCGGGGCCTACAATGAGCAGTTCTTC. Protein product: CAWSGPSGAYNEQFF.

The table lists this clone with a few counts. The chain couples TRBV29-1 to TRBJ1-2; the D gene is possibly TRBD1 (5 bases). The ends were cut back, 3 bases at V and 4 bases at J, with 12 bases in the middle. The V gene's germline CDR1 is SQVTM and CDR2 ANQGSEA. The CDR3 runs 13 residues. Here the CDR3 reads CSVDGGWGYGYTF. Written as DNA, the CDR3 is TGCAGCGTTGACGGGGGGTGGGGCTATGGCTACACCTTC.